Presented here are 3 T cell receptor beta chains from one specimen sequenced in a study of T cell responses to AZD1222 COVID-19 vaccine. The repertoire was sequenced with immunoSEQ multiplex PCR; TCRdb's copy has only in-frame clones and lacks some. The sample comprises nearly 90,000 clones, around 90% of which are singletons, and roughly 6% rests with the top ten. The sample here was peripheral blood, taken on day 0 of AZD1222 vaccination. The receptors shown here come from an adult in good health.

The chain is built from TRBV19 and TRBJ1-6, with 9 bases matching TRBD1. The germline CDR1 and CDR2 sequences are LNHDA and SQIVND (reference sequence). The CDR3 runs to 17 residues. The V gene end was trimmed by 3 bases and the J gene end by 9 bases; junction bases not matched to a gene: 12. The CDR3 protein is CASSIEWIGTGSSPLHF. As DNA, the CDR3 is TGTGCCAGTAGTATTGAATGGATCGGGACAGGGTCTTCACCCCTCCACTTT.

This clone was seen only once. J is TRBJ2-1 and V is TRBV7-8, with 11 bases aligning to TRBD2. The CDR3 length is 14 residues. Germline CDR1 is SGHVS and CDR2 is FQNEAQ. Trimming took 5 bases from V and 8 from J; bases not matched to a gene: 5. In DNA form, the CDR3 reads TGTGCCAGCAGCCAACTAGCGGGAGTGCATGAGCAGTTCTTC. Translating gives CASSQLAGVHEQFF.

The V gene is TRBV28, the J gene TRBJ2-7; TRBD1 agrees at 8 bases. CDR1 and CDR2 (germline): MDHEN, SYDVKM. Trimming cost V 5 bases and J 6 bases; bases outside gene matches: 6. This CDR3 is 13 amino acids long. The CDR3 region is CASSLLGQGEQYF. In nucleotides, the CDR3 is TGTGCCAGCAGTCTATTAGGACAGGGCGAGCAGTACTTC.